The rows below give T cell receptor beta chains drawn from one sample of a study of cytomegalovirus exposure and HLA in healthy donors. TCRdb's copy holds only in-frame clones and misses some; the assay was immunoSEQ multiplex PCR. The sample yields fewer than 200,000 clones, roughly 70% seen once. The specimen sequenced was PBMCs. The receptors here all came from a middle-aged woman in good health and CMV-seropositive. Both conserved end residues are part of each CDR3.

CDR3aa: CASSVQGAPKGTQFF
len: 15
j_gene: TRBJ2-1
v_gene: TRBV2

CDR3aa: CASSLGGQGGETQYF
len: 15
j_gene: TRBJ2-5
v_gene: TRBV13

CDR3aa: CATRRGDGSYEQYF
len: 14
j_gene: TRBJ2-7
v_gene: TRBV10-3

CDR3aa: CASSPVEGTGSYYGYTF
len: 17
j_gene: TRBJ1-2
v_gene: TRBV9

CDR3aa: CASSAYRAQNIQYF
len: 14
j_gene: TRBJ2-4
v_gene: TRBV27

CDR3aa: CASSLEAGNTGELFF
len: 15
j_gene: TRBJ2-2
v_gene: TRBV11-2

CDR3aa: CASSQGLEVVEQYF
len: 14
j_gene: TRBJ2-7
v_gene: TRBV5-1

CDR3aa: CASIQDHYGYPF
len: 12
j_gene: TRBJ1-2
v_gene: TRBV2

CDR3aa: CASSLRGTYEQYF
len: 13
j_gene: TRBJ2-7
v_gene: TRBV11-3

CDR3aa: CASSFLAGFSYEQYF
len: 15
j_gene: TRBJ2-7
v_gene: TRBV5-1

CDR3aa: CASTYRGGEQYF
len: 12
j_gene: TRBJ2-7
v_gene: TRBV5-1

CDR3aa: CASSPIQGTGELFF
len: 14
j_gene: TRBJ2-2
v_gene: TRBV5-1

CDR3aa: CASSSPVGGEGEAFF
len: 15
j_gene: TRBJ1-1
v_gene: TRBV5-4

CDR3aa: CASSLDTGNTEAFF
len: 14
j_gene: TRBJ1-1
v_gene: TRBV7-8

CDR3aa: CASSMGHSVNYGYTF
len: 15
j_gene: TRBJ1-2
v_gene: TRBV19

CDR3aa: CASSLVGEETQYF
len: 13
j_gene: TRBJ2-5
v_gene: TRBV5-4

CDR3aa: CASSVDQGPYEQYF
len: 14
j_gene: TRBJ2-7
v_gene: TRBV9

CDR3aa: CASSADFQETQYF
len: 13
j_gene: TRBJ2-5
v_gene: TRBV19